This entry lists 31 T cell receptor beta chains sequenced from one sample in a study of T cell changes during pregnancy in multiple sclerosis. Produced via immunoSEQ multiplex PCR; TCRdb's table is partial and in-frame only. The data show 25,000 to 30,000 clones, approximately 89% seen once. Sequencing used CD8+ T cells from peripheral blood mononuclear cells, obtained after pregnancy. These receptors came from a female donor with multiple sclerosis, enrolled in a pregnancy study.

The V gene is TRBV7-9, the J gene TRBJ2-7; 10 bases fit TRBD2. Germline V gene lookup returns CDR1 SEHNR and CDR2 FQNEAQ (reference sequence). The CDR3 sequence is 14 residues long. V gave up 3 bases and J gave up 4 bases; unmatched junction bases: 3. CDR3: CASSLGLAKYEQYF. The CDR3 coding sequence is TGTGCCAGCAGCTTGGGACTAGCGAAGTACGAGCAGTACTTC.

The chain links TRBV6-6 to TRBJ1-5, with TRBD1 identical over 8 bases. CDR1 is MNHNY, CDR2 SVGAGI, per germline (reference sequence). The ends lost 5 bases at V and 11 bases at J; junction bases unmatched: 14. The CDR3 has 15 residues. The CDR3 DNA reads TGTGCCAGCAGTGCCGTGACAGGGGCGGGTTTGGCCCAGCATTTT. Its translation: CASSAVTGAGLAQHF.

The genes are TRBV13 and TRBJ2-7, with TRBD2 matching 10 bases. CDR3 length: 17 amino acids. Trimming at V came to 5 bases and at J to 2 bases, leaving 12 bases not matched to a gene. Looked up from germline, CDR1 is PRHDT and CDR2 is FYEKMQ (reference sequence). In DNA form, the CDR3 reads TGTGCCAGCAGCCCCGGTCCCCTAGCGGGGGAAACCTACGAGCAGTACTTC. Translating it yields CASSPGPLAGETYEQYF.

In nucleotides, the CDR3 is TGTGCCAGCAGCTTTAGGGGTAGCAATCAGCCCCAGCATTTT. It is translated as CASSFRGSNQPQHF. The chain is built from TRBV5-4 and TRBJ1-5, with a possible D match to TRBD1 (5 bases). This CDR3 has 14 amino acids. Germline V lookup: CDR1 SGHNT, CDR2 YYREEE (reference sequence). The V gene lost 2 bases and the J gene lost 0 bases, with 6 bases spanning the gap.

V and J are TRBV25-1 and TRBJ2-7; D not certain. The length of the CDR3 is 14 residues. Trimming took 6 bases from V and 2 from J, leaving 14 bases between them. Germline V gene data show CDR1 as MGHDK and CDR2 as SYGVNS. The CDR3 DNA reads as TGTGCCAGCAGCTCCTCCCAGACACCCTACGAGCAGTACTTC. This translates into CASSSSQTPYEQYF.

The chain has TRBV4-1 and TRBJ2-7; the D is unclear. This CDR3 region has 15 residues. V lost 0 bases to trimming and J lost 3 bases, with 12 bases between them. Looked up from germline, CDR1 is MGHRA and CDR2 is YSYEKL. The CDR3 DNA is TGCGCCAGCAGCCAAGATAGAAGCGTCGGCTACGAGCAGTACTTC. Encoded protein: CASSQDRSVGYEQYF.

V usage is TRBV4-1 and J usage is TRBJ2-5; 7 bases fit TRBD2. The DNA matches TRBJ2-7 better at its end, which makes the J call doubtful. CDR1 is MGHRA and CDR2 is YSYEKL in the germline V gene. The CDR3 extends over 13 amino acids. CDR3 in amino acids: CASSQGGGYEQYF. The CDR3, as DNA: TGCGCCAGCAGCCAAGGGGGGGGCTACGAGCAGTACTTC.

The chain is built from TRBV5-4 and TRBJ2-5, with TRBD2 identical over 8 bases. The CDR3 spans 17 residues. Per the germline V gene, CDR1 is SGHNT and CDR2 is YYREEE (reference sequence). The V segment lost 1 base and the J segment 5 bases; nucleotides outside the gene matches: 13. The CDR3: CASSLNGREARRETQYF. CDR3 bases: TGTGCCAGCAGCTTGAACGGGCGGGAGGCAAGAAGGGAGACCCAGTACTTC.

This chain links TRBV9 with TRBJ2-5; perhaps TRBD2 as D (6 bases). V gave up 1 base and J gave up 2 bases, with 9 bases separating them. Germline CDR1 is SGDLS and CDR2 is YYNGEE. CDR3 size: 14 residues. In nucleotides, the CDR3 is TGTGCCAGCAGCGTACGAGGACTACAAGAGACCCAGTACTTC. This codes for CASSVRGLQETQYF.

This rearrangement joins TRBV6-4 to TRBJ2-1; D not certain. This CDR3 is built from 13 residues. The germline V gene has CDR1 MRHNA and CDR2 SNTAGT. V was clipped by 6 bases and J by 5 bases, with 11 bases between them. The chain's CDR3 is CASSPNENNEQFF. The CDR3 region has the DNA TGTGCCAGCAGCCCTAATGAAAACAATGAGCAGTTCTTC.

This clone was recorded once. The chain uses TRBV4-1 and TRBJ2-5, with TRBD1 as a possible D gene (5 bases). Germline V gene data show CDR1 as MGHRA and CDR2 as YSYEKL. Deletions cut 0 bases from V and 9 bases from J, with 17 bases between. There are 15 residues in the CDR3. The CDR3 loop is CASSQDLTEDMAQYF. In DNA form, the CDR3 reads TGCGCCAGCAGCCAAGATCTAACAGAGGACATGGCCCAGTACTTC.

The chain couples TRBV7-9 to TRBJ2-7, with TRBD2 identical over 8 bases. J lost 6 bases, V lost 6 bases, and 13 bases had no gene match. CDR3 length: 15 amino acids. CDR1 is SEHNR, CDR2 FQNEAQ, per germline (reference sequence). This CDR3 is CASRPNSGIRSEQYF. The CDR3 coding sequence is TGTGCCAGCAGACCAAATAGCGGGATAAGAAGCGAGCAGTACTTC.

This clone has a single count. The V call is TRBV7-2, the J call TRBJ2-1, with D possibly being TRBD2 (5 bases). V was pared by 0 bases and J by 10 bases, with 7 bases between. In germline, CDR1 is SGHTA, CDR2 FQGNSA. The CDR3 length is 12 residues. In DNA, the CDR3 is TGTGCCAGCAGCTTAGCGGGAGCAGAGCAGTTCTTC. Protein sequence: CASSLAGAEQFF. Filled out from reference TRBV7-2 and TRBJ2-1, the complete variable domain reads GAGVSQSPSNKVTEKGKDVELRCDPISGHTALYWYRQSLGQGLEFLIYFQGNSAPDKSGLPSDRFSAERTGGSVSTLTIQRTQQEDSAVYLCASSLAGAEQFFGPGTRLTVL.

The CDR3 reads CASSLVTSGSSDTQYF. In nucleotides, the CDR3 is TGTGCCAGCAGCTTAGTTACTAGCGGGAGTTCAGATACGCAGTATTTT. The chain combines TRBV11-2 with TRBJ2-3; 11 nucleotides align to TRBD2. Trimming at V came to 1 base and at J to 4 bases, leaving 4 bases not matched to a gene. CDR3 length equals 16 residues. Germline CDR1 is SGHAT and CDR2 is FQNNGV. Together with reference TRBV11-2 and TRBJ2-3, the CDR3 gives the full variable domain: EAGVAQSPRYKIIEKRQSVAFWCNPISGHATLYWYQQILGQGPKLLIQFQNNGVVDDSQLPKDRFSAERLKGVDSTLKIQPAKLEDSAVYLCASSLVTSGSSDTQYFGPGTRLTVL.

This chain joins TRBV7-3 and TRBJ2-1; no reliable D call. V lost 2 bases, J lost 9 bases, and 14 bases lay in between. Germline CDR1 is SGHTA and CDR2 is FQGTGA. This CDR3 is built from 14 residues. Here the CDR3 DNA reads TGTGCCAGCAGCTTAGTTGGTAGCTCGGTTGAGCAGTTCTTC. It translates to CASSLVGSSVEQFF.

The chain recombines TRBV6-6 with TRBJ1-2, with D uncertain. CDR1 and CDR2 from the germline V gene are MNHNY and SVGAGI (reference sequence). V lost 6 bases to trimming and J lost 2 bases, with 16 bases between them. The CDR3 runs to 15 residues. This CDR3 is CASSTTGSGNYGYTF. As DNA, the CDR3 is TGTGCCAGCAGCACCACGGGGAGTGGGAACTATGGCTACACCTTC.

The V call is TRBV10-3, the J call TRBJ2-7; the match to TRBD2 covers 10 bases. The trim removed 6 bases at V and 1 base at J, leaving 6 bases unmatched. Germline values: CDR1 ENHRY, CDR2 SYGVKD. The CDR3 length is 15 residues. CDR3: CAISDLAGESYEQYF. In DNA form, the CDR3 reads TGTGCCATCAGCGATCTAGCGGGAGAATCCTACGAGCAGTACTTC.

The chain is built from TRBV5-1 and TRBJ1-3; D ambiguous. Deletions cut 4 bases from V and 4 bases from J, with 6 bases between. The CDR3 spans 12 residues. Germline V gives CDR1 SGHRS, CDR2 YFSETQ. CDR3: CASSPTGNTIYF. CDR3 DNA: TGCGCCAGCAGCCCGACAGGAAACACCATATATTTT.

V is TRBV6-1 and J is TRBJ2-3; 10 bases are a match to TRBD2. The J segment lost 4 bases and the V segment lost 8 bases, leaving 6 bases of the junction unmatched. This CDR3 spans 14 amino acids. Germline loops: CDR1 MNHNS, CDR2 SASEGT. CDR3 protein: CASHGTSESDTQYF. The CDR3 coding sequence is TGTGCCAGCCACGGGACTAGCGAATCAGATACGCAGTATTTT.

This clone was recorded at least ten times. The chain uses TRBV28 and TRBJ1-4; D is ambiguous. CDR3 length: 12 amino acids. Trimming cost V 6 bases and J 10 bases, with 12 bases left between them. CDR1 and CDR2 (germline): MDHEN, SYDVKM. The CDR3, as DNA: TGTGCCAGCAGCCCGCCGAGAGGAAAACTGTTTTTT. Encoded protein: CASSPPRGKLFF.

This sequence joins TRBV7-6 and TRBJ2-3; perhaps TRBD1 as D (6 bases). V was pared by 1 base and J by 0 bases, with 11 bases between. The CDR3 spans 16 residues. Germline V gene sequence: CDR1 SGHVS, CDR2 FNYEAQ. Here the CDR3 reads CASSLEGESSTDTQYF. The CDR3 nucleotides are TGTGCCAGCAGCTTAGAGGGGGAATCTAGCACAGATACGCAGTATTTT.

The V call is TRBV15, the J call TRBJ2-5; 10 positions agree with TRBD2. Unmatched junction bases numbered 7, after V lost 1 base and J lost 5 bases. Germline loops: CDR1 LNHNV, CDR2 YYDKDF (reference sequence). The CDR3 is made up of 16 amino acids. The CDR3 bases are TGTGCCACCAGCAGAGCCTCTAGCGGGAGAGTCGAGACCCAGTACTTC. Residues: CATSRASSGRVETQYF.

The chain combines TRBV4-1 with TRBJ2-3; TRBD2 might be the D (7 bases). The CDR3 has 15 amino acids. The germline V gene has CDR1 MGHRA and CDR2 YSYEKL. Trimming took 1 base from V and 4 from J, leaving 12 bases between them. The CDR3 loop is CASSQVGGGADTQYF. The CDR3 DNA follows: TGCGCCAGCAGCCAAGTCGGCGGGGGCGCAGATACGCAGTATTTT.

The chain uses TRBV28 and TRBJ2-5, with 11 bases aligning to TRBD1. This CDR3 contains 15 residues. Germline V gene lookup returns CDR1 MDHEN and CDR2 SYDVKM. Trimming at V came to 6 bases and at J to 5 bases, leaving 8 bases not matched to a gene. Here the CDR3 DNA reads TGTGCCAGCAGCGGCGGGACAGGGGGGAGGGAGACCCAGTACTTC. As protein: CASSGGTGGRETQYF.

This chain joins TRBV28 and TRBJ1-5; no clear D. Germline V gene lookup returns CDR1 MDHEN and CDR2 SYDVKM. Trimming removed 2 bases at V and 7 bases at J, with 12 bases between. The CDR3 is 14 residues long. In DNA form, the CDR3 reads TGTGCCAGCAGTTTAGCTGACTTAAGGCAGCCCCAGCATTTT. Protein product: CASSLADLRQPQHF.

V usage is TRBV14 and J usage is TRBJ1-1, with 12 bases fitting TRBD1. CDR3 length equals 17 residues. J lost 4 bases, V lost 4 bases, and 10 bases had no gene match. Germline V gene lookup returns CDR1 SGHDN and CDR2 FVKESK. CDR3 coding DNA: TGTGCCAGCAGCCCGTATGGGACAGGGGGCTTGAGCACTGAAGCTTTCTTT. Its protein is CASSPYGTGGLSTEAFF.

The chain employs TRBV19 and TRBJ2-3; TRBD2 aligns across 9 bases. The germline V gene has CDR1 LNHDA and CDR2 SQIVND (reference sequence). V dropped 3 bases and J dropped 3; count of bases not matched to a gene: 13. This CDR3 has 18 residues. The CDR3: CASSMSVAGGPLTDTQYF. As DNA, the CDR3 is TGTGCCAGTAGTATGTCGGTTGCGGGAGGGCCGCTAACAGATACGCAGTATTTT.

This chain connects TRBV19 to TRBJ2-1, with 7 bases fitting TRBD2. Germline CDR1 LNHDA, CDR2 SQIVND (reference sequence). V shed 7 bases, J shed 5 bases, and the junction held 11 bases outside the gene matches. The CDR3 contains 15 residues. The CDR3 loop is CASKFFAGVDNEQFF. The CDR3 coding sequence is TGTGCCAGTAAATTTTTTGCGGGAGTCGACAATGAGCAGTTCTTC.

The CDR3 spells CASSWGDSSYNSPLHF. The CDR3 region has the DNA TGTGCCAGCAGTTGGGGGGACAGCTCCTATAATTCACCCCTCCACTTT. This sequence joins TRBV28 and TRBJ1-6, with TRBD1 matching over 7 bases. Germline CDR1 is MDHEN and CDR2 is SYDVKM. The trim removed 4 bases at V and 0 bases at J, leaving 3 bases unmatched. This CDR3 is 16 amino acids long.

This rearrangement joins TRBV7-9 to TRBJ1-2; 9 positions match TRBD1. CDR3 length equals 16 residues. The germline gives CDR1 SEHNR, CDR2 FQNEAQ (reference sequence). V shed 2 bases, J shed 3 bases, and the junction held 7 bases outside the gene matches. The CDR3 nucleotides read TGTGCCAGCAGCTTATTTCGGACAGGGGATCACTATGGCTACACCTTC. It encodes CASSLFRTGDHYGYTF. Full variable domain (remainder filled in from reference TRBV7-9 and TRBJ1-2): DTGVSQNPRHKITKRGQNVTFRCDPISEHNRLYWYRQTLGQGPEFLTYFQNEAQLEKSRLLSDRFSAERPKGSFSTLEIQRTEQGDSAMYLCASSLFRTGDHYGYTFGSGTRLTVV.

V gene TRBV6-1 combines with J gene TRBJ1-4, with 7 bases lining up with TRBD1. Germline assignment: CDR1 MNHNS and CDR2 SASEGT. The CDR3 length is 14 residues. J gave up 8 bases and V 4 bases, and 7 bases lay outside the gene matches. CDR3 in DNA: TGTGCCAGCAGTGGGGGACAGTGGTCGGAAAAACTGTTTTTT. This translates into CASSGGQWSEKLFF.